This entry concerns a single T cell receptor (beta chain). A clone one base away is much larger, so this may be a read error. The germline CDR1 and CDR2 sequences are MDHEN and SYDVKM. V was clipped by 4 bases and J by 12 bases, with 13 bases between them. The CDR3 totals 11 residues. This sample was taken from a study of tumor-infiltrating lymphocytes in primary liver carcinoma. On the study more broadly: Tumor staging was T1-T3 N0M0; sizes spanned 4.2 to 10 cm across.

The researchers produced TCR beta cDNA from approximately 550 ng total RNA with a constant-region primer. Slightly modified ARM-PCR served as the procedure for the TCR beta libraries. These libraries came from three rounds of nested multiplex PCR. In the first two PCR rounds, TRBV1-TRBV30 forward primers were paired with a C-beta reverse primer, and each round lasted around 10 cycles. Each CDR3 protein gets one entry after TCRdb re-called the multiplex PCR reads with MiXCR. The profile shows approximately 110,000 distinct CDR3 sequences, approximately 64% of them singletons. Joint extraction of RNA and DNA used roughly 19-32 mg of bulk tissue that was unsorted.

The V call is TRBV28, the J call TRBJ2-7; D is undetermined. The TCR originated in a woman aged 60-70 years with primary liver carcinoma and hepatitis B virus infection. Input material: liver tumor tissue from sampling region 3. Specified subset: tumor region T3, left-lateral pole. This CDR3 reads CASSSRIGRYF. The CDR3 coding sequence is TGTGCCAGCAGTTCGCGGATAGGCCGGTACTTC.